Here is one T cell receptor beta chain with its context. Trimming took 4 bases from V and 8 from J, leaving 17 bases between them. The CDR3 is made up of 14 amino acids. CDR1 and CDR2 (germline): LGHDT, YNNKEL (reference sequence). Sequencing of TCR beta drew on CD8+ and CD4+ T cells from blood. Negative isolation yielded CD4+ and CD8+ T cells, and FACS enriched TEMRA cells. The authors reverse transcribed roughly 0.5 to 1 ug RNA with random hexamers. The authors amplified TCR beta CDR3 across 54 Vbeta and 13 Jbeta using immunoSEQ multiplex PCR. Via MiXCR, TCRdb re-called the immunoSEQ multiplex PCR reads, giving one row per CDR3 protein. The data hold 45,000 or so distinct CDR3 sequences, with 80% to 95% observed a single time. The data are from a study of CD8 T cells in Susac syndrome.

Material: CD8+ T cells from PBMCs. The V and J genes are TRBV3-1 and TRBJ1-2; D is perhaps TRBD1 (5 bases). The TCR comes from a human donor in good health. The CDR3 region is CASSLVGAAGGYTF. CDR3 DNA sequence: TGTGCCAGCAGCCTTGTAGGGGCCGCGGGGGGCTACACCTTC.